Listed below are T cell receptor beta chains from one sample, sequenced in a study of T cell responses to AZD1222 COVID-19 vaccine. Sequencing used immunoSEQ multiplex PCR; TCRdb keeps in-frame clones, though not all of them. The sample has fewer than 120,000 clones; 80% to 95% are singletons. Sample: peripheral blood, taken 28 days after the second AZD1222 dose. The source is an adult who received the AZD1222 COVID-19 vaccine. CDR3s include the opening cysteine and the closing phenylalanine or tryptophan. Fields, in order: J gene, V gene, D gene, clone size, CDR3 DNA, CDR3 protein. A D gene is named only where the DNA matches it firmly. Clone size appears in some rows only: once, few, many, or a class for an expanded clone.

TRBJ1-4	TRBV19	TRBD1	-	TGTGCCAGTAGTGGGACAGGGGGCCGGCGAATGGATGAAAAACTGTTTTTT	CASSGTGGRRMDEKLFF
TRBJ2-2	TRBV6-6	-	-	TGTGCCAGCAGTTACCTACAGGTAGCGAACACCGGGGAGCTGTTTTTT	CASSYLQVANTGELFF
TRBJ1-6	TRBV18	-	-	TGTGCCAGCTCACCTACTACAGGGAATTCACCCCTCCACTTT	CASSPTTGNSPLHF
TRBJ1-2	TRBV5-1	-	-	TGCGCCAGCAGCCCGGGACAAGATATTAACTATGGCTACACCTTC	CASSPGQDINYGYTF
TRBJ1-4	TRBV3-1/TRBV3-2	-	-	TGTGCCAGCAGTCTCTCAGGGGTCCGGGAACTGTTTTTT	CASSLSGVRELFF
TRBJ2-3	TRBV6-5	TRBD1	-	TGTGCCAACGGTCCGGGACAGGGGGCAGATACGCAGTATTTT	CANGPGQGADTQYF
TRBJ2-7	TRBV18	-	-	TGTGCCAGCTCAGGATGGTCAGAGGATTCCTACGAGCAGTACTTC	CASSGWSEDSYEQYF
TRBJ2-2	TRBV9	-	-	TGTGCCAGCAGCGCAAAAACCACCGGGGAGCTGTTTTTT	CASSAKTTGELFF
TRBJ2-7	TRBV5-1	-	-	TGCGCCAGCAGCTTGGGGGGGCGAACCTACGAGCAGTACTTC	CASSLGGRTYEQYF
TRBJ1-4	TRBV2	TRBD1	-	TGTGCCAGCAGTCGACAGGGAAGGGGTGAAAAACTGTTTTTT	CASSRQGRGEKLFF
TRBJ1-1	TRBV18	-	-	TGTGCCAGCTCACCGGGCAGCGAAGCGGGGGGAGCTTTCTTT	CASSPGSEAGGAFF
TRBJ2-2	TRBV24-1	-	-	TGTGCCACCAGTGAAGGGGTGGGAACCGGGGAGCTGTTTTTT	CATSEGVGTGELFF
TRBJ1-2	TRBV7-2	-	-	TGTGCCAGCAGCCCCTACCGGGCGGGTGGCTACACCTTC	CASSPYRAGGYTF
TRBJ1-1	TRBV19	-	-	TGTGCCAGTAGTATGTATCAGGGGAACACTGAAGCTTTCTTT	CASSMYQGNTEAFF
TRBJ2-2	TRBV7-2	TRBD1	-	TGTGCCTGCACCCGGGACAGGGCTATCGGGGAGCTGTTTTTT	CACTRDRAIGELFF
TRBJ2-1	TRBV15	TRBD1	-	TGTGCCACCAGCAGAGGGCAGGGGGTTGTGGATGAGCAGTTCTTC	CATSRGQGVVDEQFF
TRBJ2-1	TRBV5-1	TRBD2	-	TGCGCCAGCAGCTCTCTCACGGGGGGGCTCTATGAGCAGTTCTTC	CASSSLTGGLYEQFF
TRBJ1-2	TRBV9	-	-	TGTGCCAGCAGCTCTTCCGGGACGGGCTATCTAACTAACTATGGCTACACCTTC	CASSSSGTGYLTNYGYTF
TRBJ2-7	TRBV6-4	-	once	TGTGCCAGCAGAGAGGCGGGGACGATATCCTACCACCGCCTTTACGAGCAGTACTTC	CASREAGTISYHRLYEQYF
TRBJ1-5	TRBV6-4	TRBD1	once	TGTGCCAGCAGCGTTGACAGGGGACAGCCCCAGCATTTT	CASSVDRGQPQHF
TRBJ2-2	TRBV4-1	-	-	TGCGCCAGCAGCCAAGAACCTGCTTGGGGGGAGCTGTTTTTT	CASSQEPAWGELFF
TRBJ1-2	TRBV7-2	-	-	TGTGCCAGCAGCCCTGCTGGGTTGGGGAGCTATGGCTACACCTTC	CASSPAGLGSYGYTF
TRBJ2-5	TRBV19	-	-	TGTGCCAGTAGTATAGCGGGGACGCAGAAGACCCAGTACTTC	CASSIAGTQKTQYF
TRBJ1-5	TRBV5-1	TRBD1	-	TGCGCCAGCAGCCCGACGGGACAGATCAATCAGCCCCAGCATTTT	CASSPTGQINQPQHF
TRBJ2-4	TRBV3-1/TRBV3-2	-	-	TGTGCCAGCAGCCCCGGAAGGGGGGGAGGGAACATTCAGTACTTC	CASSPGRGGGNIQYF
TRBJ1-6	TRBV5-1	TRBD1	-	TGCGCCAGCAGCTTGGCCGGGACAGGTAGATCACCCCTCCACTTT	CASSLAGTGRSPLHF
TRBJ1-1	TRBV10-3	-	-	TGTGCCATCAGGGGCGGGGATGCCTATGAAGCTTTCTTT	CAIRGGDAYEAFF
TRBJ2-3	TRBV7-9	-	once	TGTGCCAGCAGCTTAGGATCCGGGACGCCTCCCCGTGTAAGGGATACGCAGTATTTT	CASSLGSGTPPRVRDTQYF
TRBJ1-1	TRBV6-1	-	-	TGTGCCAGCAGTGAAGCTACAGAATACACTGAAGCTTTCTTT	CASSEATEYTEAFF
TRBJ2-3	TRBV2	-	-	TGTGCCAGCAGTGAAGGGGAAACTTCTAGCACAGATACGCAGTATTTT	CASSEGETSSTDTQYF
TRBJ2-2	TRBV5-5	-	once	TGTGCCAGCAGCTTGCGTACCGGGACTCCCTACACCGGGGAGCTGTTTTTT	CASSLRTGTPYTGELFF
TRBJ2-3	TRBV18	-	-	TGTGCCAGCTCACCGCCGGGCAGCAAAGACACAGATACGCAGTATTTT	CASSPPGSKDTDTQYF
TRBJ2-7	TRBV6-5	TRBD1	few	TGTGCCAGCACCTCAGACAGGGCCCCCTACGAGCAGTACTTC	CASTSDRAPYEQYF
TRBJ1-6	TRBV19	-	-	TGTGCCAGTAGTATAGTGGCGGCCGATTCACCCCTCCACTTT	CASSIVAADSPLHF
TRBJ2-7	TRBV5-1	-	-	TGCGCCAGCATGGAAGAACTGGGGGAGCAGTACTTC	CASMEELGEQYF
TRBJ1-6	TRBV27	-	-	TGTGCCAGCAGTTTATGGGAGAGCGGGGGAAGTTCACCCCTCCACTTT	CASSLWESGGSSPLHF
TRBJ2-7	TRBV3-1/TRBV3-2	TRBD1	-	TGTGCCAGCAGCCATTATGTCCTCCGGGACAGCTCCTACGAGCAGTACTTC	CASSHYVLRDSSYEQYF
TRBJ2-2	TRBV7-2	-	-	TGTGCCAGCAGCGTACAGGGTTTGAACACCGGGGAGCTGTTTTTT	CASSVQGLNTGELFF
TRBJ1-1	TRBV6-4	-	once	TGTGCCAGCAGTGACAGGGCGAACACTGAAGCTTTCTTT	CASSDRANTEAFF